The sample holds many counts of the clone carrying this TCR beta chain. The antigen remains undetermined. TCRdb redid the calling of the 5' RACE reads with MiXCR, one entry per CDR3 protein. Of around 20,000 distinct CDR3 sequences listed, roughly 7% are singletons. This CDR3 contains 14 residues. Between the trimmed V and J ends, which lost 0 bases and 2 bases, there was a span of 7 bases. This specimen comes from a study of spatial heterogeneity in lung cancer. Study as a whole: Strong correlation was found between tumor-region TCR transcript counts and a T cell module score from matched bulk RNA-seq. General study findings and limits: How many expanded intratumoral alpha and beta TCRs were present tracked the tumor mutation count, which was a count of nonsynonymous mutations. Regional and ubiquitous nonsynonymous mutations were tracked by counts of regional and ubiquitous expanded TCRs, respectively.

Time point described: sample taken at primary tumor resection. The donors were 55 to 80 patients with non-small cell lung cancer that was early-stage and untreated. From tumor, nontumor lung or frozen PBMC, whole RNA was taken unsorted for sequencing. This receptor was obtained from a female donor with early-stage non-small cell lung cancer. The specimen was lung tumor tissue, collected at surgery. This chain joins TRBV12-3 or TRBV12-4 and TRBJ2-5, with a tentative D call TRBD2 (5 bases). The CDR3 region has the DNA TGTGCCAGCAGTTTAGCAGGGAGACAAGAGACCCAGTACTTC. Translated, it gives CASSLAGRQETQYF.